This entry describes one TCR beta chain. Antigen unknown. The time point: patch test 3, about 24 weeks after DPC sensitization. The treatment was: therapeutic diphenylcyclopropenone sensitization with weekly scalp DPC. This record belongs to a study of human T cells and chemical hapten exposure. In the study overall: The study traced per-sample TCR yield variation mainly to small differences in pooled library volumes.

Study-level findings and limits: Controls had significantly fewer large CDR3 similarity clusters than were formed by expanded TCRs.

TCRdb analysed the RACE reads with MiXCR anew, one entry per CDR3 protein. The sample has some 180,000 distinct CDR3 sequences; approximately 24% are singletons. This CDR3 is 17 amino acids long. J gave up 1 base and V 4 bases, and 10 bases lay outside the gene matches. Germline V gene lookup returns CDR1 SGHRS and CDR2 YFSETQ. The sample in question was whole blood, obtained in connection with sensitization to the hapten diphenylcyclopropenone (DPC). This chain connects TRBV5-1 to TRBJ2-7, with TRBD1 matching over 11 bases. The receptor's source is a woman between 35 and 50 years old with alopecia areata. Some clones in this sample may be carry-over from other donors' samples. The CDR3 DNA is TGCGCCAGCAGCAGGACAGGGGGCGCAGGACTATCCTACGAGCAGTACTTC. It yields the protein CASSRTGGAGLSYEQYF.